This TCR beta chain was found in a study of blood T cell repertoires in COVID-19. V dropped 2 bases and J dropped 3 bases, with 9 bases sitting between them. There are 14 residues in the CDR3. From germline, CDR1 is SGHDT and CDR2 YYEEEE. The table came from immunoSEQ multiplex PCR; TCRdb's copy has only in-frame clones and leaves some out. Found here are tens of thousands of clones, less than 90% of them singletons; the top ten hold 7.4%. The source is a man aged 55 to 69 with active COVID-19. The specimen sequenced was peripheral blood. The chain has TRBV5-6 and TRBJ1-3; D remains unclear. CDR3 region: CASSFLVGGNTIYF. The CDR3, as DNA: TGTGCCAGCAGCTTTTTGGTCGGTGGAAACACCATATATTTT.